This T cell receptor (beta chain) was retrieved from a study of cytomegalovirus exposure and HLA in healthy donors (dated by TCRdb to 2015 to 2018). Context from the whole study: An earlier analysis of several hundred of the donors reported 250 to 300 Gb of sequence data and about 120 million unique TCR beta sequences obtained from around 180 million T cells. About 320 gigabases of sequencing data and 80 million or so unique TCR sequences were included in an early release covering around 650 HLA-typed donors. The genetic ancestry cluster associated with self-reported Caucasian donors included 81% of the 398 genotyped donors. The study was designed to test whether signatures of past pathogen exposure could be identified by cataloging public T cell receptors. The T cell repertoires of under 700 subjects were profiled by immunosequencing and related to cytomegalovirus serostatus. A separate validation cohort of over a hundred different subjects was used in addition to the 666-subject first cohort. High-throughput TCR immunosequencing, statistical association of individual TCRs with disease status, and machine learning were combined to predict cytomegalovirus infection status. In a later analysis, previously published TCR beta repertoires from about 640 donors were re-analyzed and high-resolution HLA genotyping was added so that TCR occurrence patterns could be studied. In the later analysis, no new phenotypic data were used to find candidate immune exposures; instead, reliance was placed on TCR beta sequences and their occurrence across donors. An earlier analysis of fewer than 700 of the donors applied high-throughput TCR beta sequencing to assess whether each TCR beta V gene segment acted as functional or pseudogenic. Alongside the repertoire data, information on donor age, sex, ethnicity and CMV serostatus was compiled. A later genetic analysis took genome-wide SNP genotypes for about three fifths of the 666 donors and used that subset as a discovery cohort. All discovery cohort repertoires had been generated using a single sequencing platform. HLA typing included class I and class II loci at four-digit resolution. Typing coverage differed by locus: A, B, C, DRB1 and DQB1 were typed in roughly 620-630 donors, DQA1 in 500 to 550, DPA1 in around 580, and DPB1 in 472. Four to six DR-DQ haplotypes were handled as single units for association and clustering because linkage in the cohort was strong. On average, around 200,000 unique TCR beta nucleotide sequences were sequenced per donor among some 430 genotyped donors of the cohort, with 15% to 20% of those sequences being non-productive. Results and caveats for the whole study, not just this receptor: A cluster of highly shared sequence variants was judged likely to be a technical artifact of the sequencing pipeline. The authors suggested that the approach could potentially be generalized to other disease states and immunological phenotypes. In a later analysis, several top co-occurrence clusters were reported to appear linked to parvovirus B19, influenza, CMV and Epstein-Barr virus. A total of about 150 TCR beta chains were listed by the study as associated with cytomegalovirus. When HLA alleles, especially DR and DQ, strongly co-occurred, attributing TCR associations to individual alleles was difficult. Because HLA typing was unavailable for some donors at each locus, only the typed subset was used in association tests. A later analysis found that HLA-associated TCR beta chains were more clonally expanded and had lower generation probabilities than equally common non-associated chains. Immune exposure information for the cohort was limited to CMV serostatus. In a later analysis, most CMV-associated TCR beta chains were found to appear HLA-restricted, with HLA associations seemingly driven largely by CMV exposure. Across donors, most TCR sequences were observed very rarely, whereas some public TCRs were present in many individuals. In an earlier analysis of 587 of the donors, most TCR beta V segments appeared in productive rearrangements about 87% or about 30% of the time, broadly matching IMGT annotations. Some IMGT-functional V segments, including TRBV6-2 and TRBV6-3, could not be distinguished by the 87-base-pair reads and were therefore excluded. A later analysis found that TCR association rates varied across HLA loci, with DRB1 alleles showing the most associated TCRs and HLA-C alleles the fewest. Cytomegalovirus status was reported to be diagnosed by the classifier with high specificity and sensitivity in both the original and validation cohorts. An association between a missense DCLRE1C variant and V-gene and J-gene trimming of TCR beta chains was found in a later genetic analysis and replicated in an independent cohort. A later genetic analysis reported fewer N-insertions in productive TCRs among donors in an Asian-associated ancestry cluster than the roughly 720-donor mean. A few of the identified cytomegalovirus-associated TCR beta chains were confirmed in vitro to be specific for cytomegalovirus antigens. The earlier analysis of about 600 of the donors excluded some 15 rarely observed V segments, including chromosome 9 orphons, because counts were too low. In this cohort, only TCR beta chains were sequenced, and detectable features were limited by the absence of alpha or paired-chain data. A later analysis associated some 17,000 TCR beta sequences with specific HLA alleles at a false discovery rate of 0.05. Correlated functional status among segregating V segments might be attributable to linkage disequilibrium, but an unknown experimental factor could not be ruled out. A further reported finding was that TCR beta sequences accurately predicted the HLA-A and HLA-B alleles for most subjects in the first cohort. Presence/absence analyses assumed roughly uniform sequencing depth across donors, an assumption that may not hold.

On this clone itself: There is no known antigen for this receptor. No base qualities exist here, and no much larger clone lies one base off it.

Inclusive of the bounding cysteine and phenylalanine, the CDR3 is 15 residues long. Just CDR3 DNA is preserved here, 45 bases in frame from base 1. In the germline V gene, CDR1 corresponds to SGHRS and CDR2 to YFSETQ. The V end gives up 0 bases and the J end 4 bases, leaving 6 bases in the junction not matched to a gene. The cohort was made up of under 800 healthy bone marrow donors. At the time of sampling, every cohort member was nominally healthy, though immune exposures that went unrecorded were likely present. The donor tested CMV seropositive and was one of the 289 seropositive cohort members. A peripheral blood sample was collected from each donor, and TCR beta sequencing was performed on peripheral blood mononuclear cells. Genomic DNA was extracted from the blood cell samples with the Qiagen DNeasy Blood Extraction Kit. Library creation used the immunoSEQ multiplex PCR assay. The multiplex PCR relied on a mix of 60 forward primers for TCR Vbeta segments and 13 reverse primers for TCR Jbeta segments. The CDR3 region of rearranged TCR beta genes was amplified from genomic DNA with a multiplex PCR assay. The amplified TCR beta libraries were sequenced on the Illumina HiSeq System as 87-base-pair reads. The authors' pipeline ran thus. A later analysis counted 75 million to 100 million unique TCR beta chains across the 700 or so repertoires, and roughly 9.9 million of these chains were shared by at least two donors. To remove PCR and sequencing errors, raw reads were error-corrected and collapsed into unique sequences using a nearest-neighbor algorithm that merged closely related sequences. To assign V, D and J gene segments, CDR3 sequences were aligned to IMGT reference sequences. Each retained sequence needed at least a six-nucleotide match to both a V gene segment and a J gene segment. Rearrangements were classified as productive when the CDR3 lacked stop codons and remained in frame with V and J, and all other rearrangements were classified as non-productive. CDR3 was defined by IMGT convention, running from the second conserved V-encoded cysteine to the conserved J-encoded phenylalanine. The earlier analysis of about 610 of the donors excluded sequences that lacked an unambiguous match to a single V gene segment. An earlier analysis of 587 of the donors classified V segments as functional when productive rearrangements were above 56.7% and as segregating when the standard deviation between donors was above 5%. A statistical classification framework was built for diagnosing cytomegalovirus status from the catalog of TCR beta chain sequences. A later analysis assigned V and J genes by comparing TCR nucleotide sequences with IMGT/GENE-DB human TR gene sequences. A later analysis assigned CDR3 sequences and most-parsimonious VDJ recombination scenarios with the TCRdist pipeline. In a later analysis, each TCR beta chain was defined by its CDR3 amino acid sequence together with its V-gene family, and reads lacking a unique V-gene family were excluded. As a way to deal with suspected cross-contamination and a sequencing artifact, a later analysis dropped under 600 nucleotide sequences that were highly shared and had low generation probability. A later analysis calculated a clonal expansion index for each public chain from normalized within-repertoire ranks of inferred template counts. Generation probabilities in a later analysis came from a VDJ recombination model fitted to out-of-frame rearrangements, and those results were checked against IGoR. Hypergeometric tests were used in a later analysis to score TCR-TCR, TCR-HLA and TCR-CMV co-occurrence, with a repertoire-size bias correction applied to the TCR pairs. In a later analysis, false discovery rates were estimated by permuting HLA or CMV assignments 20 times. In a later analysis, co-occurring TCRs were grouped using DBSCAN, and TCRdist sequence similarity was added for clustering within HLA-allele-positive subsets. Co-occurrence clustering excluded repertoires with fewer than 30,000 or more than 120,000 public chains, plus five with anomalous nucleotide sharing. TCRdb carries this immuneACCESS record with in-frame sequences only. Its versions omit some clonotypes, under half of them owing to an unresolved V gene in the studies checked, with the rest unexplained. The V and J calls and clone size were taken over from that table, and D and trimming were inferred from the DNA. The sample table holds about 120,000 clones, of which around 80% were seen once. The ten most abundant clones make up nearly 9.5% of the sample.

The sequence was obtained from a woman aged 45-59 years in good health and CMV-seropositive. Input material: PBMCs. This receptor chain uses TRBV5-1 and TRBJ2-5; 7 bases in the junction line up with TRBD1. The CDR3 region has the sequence CASSLAQGRGETQYF. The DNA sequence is TGCGCCAGCAGCTTGGCACAGGGGAGAGGAGAGACCCAGTACTTC.